This is a list of T cell receptor beta chains from one sample in a study of control samples from healthy donors and cancer patients. Method: immunoSEQ multiplex PCR; TCRdb's copy keeps in-frame clones and lacks some. The data contain about 150,000 clones, about 93% of them singletons. Sequenced material: blood. These receptors were collected from a man aged 50 to 60 in good health. Both conserved end residues are part of each CDR3. The D gene is left open where the match is weak. Rows may omit the clone size; those that give it use once, few, many or a size class.

V	D	size	J	DNA	CDR3
TRBV7-9	.	.	TRBJ2-6	TGTGCCAAAGACCAGACACCATTGGGCCCTGGGGCCAACGTCCTGACTTTC	CAKDQTPLGPGANVLTF
TRBV28	.	.	TRBJ1-2	TGTGCCAGCAGTTTACTTCCGAGGACAGACATTTATGGCTACACCTTC	CASSLLPRTDIYGYTF
TRBV19	.	few	TRBJ1-6	TGTGCCAGTAGTGTCCATGATAATTCACCCCTCCACTTT	CASSVHDNSPLHF
TRBV6-5	TRBD1	.	TRBJ2-7	TGTGCCAGCAGTTCGGGACAGCCCGAGCAGTACTTC	CASSSGQPEQYF
TRBV7-9	.	.	TRBJ1-1	TGTGCCAGCAGCTTAGTATTGCCAGGGGCTGAAGCTTTCTTT	CASSLVLPGAEAFF
TRBV6-5	.	.	TRBJ1-1	TGTGCCTCGGGGGGGAACACTGAAGCTTTCTTT	CASGGNTEAFF
TRBV27	TRBD2	.	TRBJ2-1	TGTGCCAGCAGTTTGGAAGCGGGATTTTACAATGAGCAGTTCTTC	CASSLEAGFYNEQFF
TRBV18	.	few	TRBJ2-7	TGTGCCAGCTCACGGACATTGCCCTACGAGCAGTACTTC	CASSRTLPYEQYF
TRBV6-5	TRBD1	.	TRBJ1-5	TGTGCCAGCAGCATCGGGACAGGTAATCAGCCCCAGCATTTT	CASSIGTGNQPQHF
TRBV13	.	.	TRBJ2-2	TGTGCCAGCAGCTTAGGCCGGGGAAGAGGCGGGGAGCTGTTTTTT	CASSLGRGRGGELFF
TRBV24-1	TRBD2	once	TRBJ2-5	TGTGCCACCAGTGACCCCGGGACTAGAGGGCAAGAGACCCAGTACTTC	CATSDPGTRGQETQYF
TRBV4-1	TRBD1	.	TRBJ2-3	TGCGCCAGCAGCCGACAGGGAATCACAGATACGCAGTATTTT	CASSRQGITDTQYF
TRBV5-6	TRBD2	once	TRBJ2-7	TGTGCCAGCAGCCTCAACGGGTCTAGCGGGAGCTCGGGCGAGCAGTACTTC	CASSLNGSSGSSGEQYF
TRBV9	.	.	TRBJ2-7	TGTGCCAGCAGCGTAGAGCACCGTTCCTACGAGCAGTACTTC	CASSVEHRSYEQYF
TRBV6-5	TRBD1	once	TRBJ1-2	TGTGCCAGCAGCACAGGGGGCGACTGGGGCTACACCTTC	CASSTGGDWGYTF
TRBV28	.	.	TRBJ1-5	TGTGCCAGCATTCCAGGGGCTAGCAATCAGCCCCAGCATTTT	CASIPGASNQPQHF
TRBV11-2	.	once	TRBJ2-7	TGTGCCAGCAGCTTAGTTCCCCCTTTGGACGAGCAGTACTTC	CASSLVPPLDEQYF
TRBV11-2	TRBD1	.	TRBJ2-3	TGTGCCAGCAGCCAAGGACAGGGCGGCACAGATACGCAGTATTTT	CASSQGQGGTDTQYF
TRBV4-1	.	.	TRBJ1-4	TGCGCCAGCAGCCAAGATCAACCGGGCATGAAAAAACTGTTTTTT	CASSQDQPGMKKLFF
TRBV2	TRBD2	.	TRBJ2-1	TGTGCCAGCAGGACTAGCGGGAGGGGCTCCTACAATGAGCAGTTCTTC	CASRTSGRGSYNEQFF
TRBV7-2	TRBD2	.	TRBJ2-3	TGTGCCAGCAGCTTAGCTGCGGGAGGCACAGATACGCAGTATTTT	CASSLAAGGTDTQYF
TRBV4-1	TRBD2	once	TRBJ2-7	TGCGCCAGCAGCCAAGATTCGAGCGGGACCTACGAGCAGTACTTC	CASSQDSSGTYEQYF
TRBV5-1	.	.	TRBJ2-1	TGCGCCAGCAGCTTGGCCGGGAGCTCGGGGAATGAGCAGTTCTTC	CASSLAGSSGNEQFF
TRBV4-1	.	.	TRBJ1-5	TGCGCCAGCAGCCAAGATTCTCGTCGGACACCGAAGCTCTGGCCCCAGCATTTT	CASSQDSRRTPKLWPQHF
TRBV7-2	TRBD1	.	TRBJ2-1	TGTGCCAGCAGCTCCGGACAGGGCCTGGGTCGGTTCTTC	CASSSGQGLGRFF
TRBV10-3	TRBD1	.	TRBJ1-6	TGTGCCATCAGTGGAACCGGGACAGCGGTCAATTCACCCCTCCACTTT	CAISGTGTAVNSPLHF
TRBV4-1	.	.	TRBJ1-3	TGCGCCAGCAGCCAAGAAGGGCCGGGGCCTTACTCCTCTGGAAACACCATATATTTT	CASSQEGPGPYSSGNTIYF
TRBV30	TRBD2	.	TRBJ2-1	TGTGCCTGGAGTGTTCTAGCGGGGGGGAATGAGCAGTTCTTC	CAWSVLAGGNEQFF